The T cell receptor beta chain under discussion was sequenced for a study of OX40 agonist ivuxolimab in advanced cancers. Study at large: Treatment of patients was with ivuxolimab, an agonistic anti-OX40 (CD134) antibody. Therapy given before enrollment (anti-PD-1, anti-PD-L1 or anti-CTLA-4) was allowed, and over 35% had some.

Assay: immunoSEQ multiplex PCR; the TCRdb copy retains only in-frame clones and omits some. Of tens of thousands of clones in the sample, 85% to 90% were seen once. The CDR3 is made up of 13 amino acids. V shed 4 bases, J shed 5 bases, and the junction held 1 base outside the gene matches. Germline V gene sequence: CDR1 SGHNT, CDR2 YENEEA. This clonotype was sampled from an adult with an advanced solid tumor such as melanoma, head and neck, liver or kidney cancer. The chain has TRBV11-3 and TRBJ2-1; 8 bases agree with TRBD1. The specimen comprised CD4+ or CD8+ T cells sorted from blood, sampled in a trial of the OX40 agonist ivuxolimab. In nucleotides, the CDR3 is TGTGCCAGCAGCTCGGACAGGGACAATGAGCAGTTCTTC. Protein product: CASSSDRDNEQFF.